This TCR beta chain derives from a study of blood T cell repertoires in COVID-19. As for the study in general: T cells, B-cell-depleted T cells, or PBMCs provided the cDNA or gDNA that served as material.

Authors' data handling: Estimated nucleated cell counts came from reference gene primer amplification. Generated by immunoSEQ multiplex PCR, the TCRdb table keeps only in-frame clones and is missing some. That table supplies the V and J calls and clone size; D and trimming were determined from the DNA. The sample has about 160,000 clones; 65% to 90% are singletons. Comment on this clone: The same CDR3 is also encoded by other DNA sequences in this sample.

Germline-derived CDR1 and CDR2 are SGHDN and FVKESK. Trimming took 1 base from V and 0 from J, leaving 9 bases between them. This CDR3 contains 16 residues. Sequenced input: peripheral blood. This TCR was recovered from a man in his sixties or seventies with acute or convalescent COVID-19. The V and J genes are TRBV14 and TRBJ2-2, with no clear D. CDR3 in amino acids: CASSQVRAPNTGELFF. The CDR3 coding sequence is TGTGCCAGCAGCCAAGTCCGCGCGCCGAACACCGGGGAGCTGTTTTTT.